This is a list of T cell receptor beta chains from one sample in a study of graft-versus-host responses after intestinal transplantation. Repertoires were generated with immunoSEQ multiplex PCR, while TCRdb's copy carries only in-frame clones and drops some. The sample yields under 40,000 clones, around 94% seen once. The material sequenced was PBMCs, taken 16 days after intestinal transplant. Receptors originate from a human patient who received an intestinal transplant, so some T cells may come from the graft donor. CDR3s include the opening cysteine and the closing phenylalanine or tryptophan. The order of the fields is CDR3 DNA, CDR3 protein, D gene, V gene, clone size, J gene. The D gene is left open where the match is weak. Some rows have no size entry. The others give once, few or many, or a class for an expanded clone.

DNA: TGTGCCAGCGGATTTGGACAGGGAAGCGGCGAGCAGTACTTC; CDR3: CASGFGQGSGEQYF; D: TRBD1; V: TRBV19; size: .; J: TRBJ2-7
DNA: TGTGCCAGCAGTTTCTCCAGGGCTTGGGAGACCCAGTACTTC; CDR3: CASSFSRAWETQYF; D: .; V: TRBV28; size: .; J: TRBJ2-5
DNA: TGCAGTGCTGAAATAAGCCCTGAGCAGTTCTTC; CDR3: CSAEISPEQFF; D: .; V: TRBV20-1; size: .; J: TRBJ2-1
DNA: TGTGCCAGTAGAAGACTAGCGGGAGTCCCAGAGACCCAGTACTTC; CDR3: CASRRLAGVPETQYF; D: TRBD2; V: TRBV19; size: .; J: TRBJ2-5
DNA: TGTGCCAGCAGCCTACTAGCGGGGGTACCCCTGGATACGCAGTATTTT; CDR3: CASSLLAGVPLDTQYF; D: TRBD2; V: TRBV14; size: .; J: TRBJ2-3
DNA: TGTGCCAGCAACGGGCGGTACAATGAGCAGTTCTTC; CDR3: CASNGRYNEQFF; D: .; V: TRBV7-9; size: .; J: TRBJ2-1
DNA: TGTGCCAGCAGTCGGAAGAGCTCCTACGAGCAGTACTTC; CDR3: CASSRKSSYEQYF; D: .; V: TRBV27; size: .; J: TRBJ2-7
DNA: TGTGCCAGCAGTTTCACCGGGACTAGCGCAGATACGCAGTATTTT; CDR3: CASSFTGTSADTQYF; D: TRBD2; V: TRBV6-5; size: once; J: TRBJ2-3
DNA: TGTGCCAGCAGTCCTACTAGCGGGAGGGTCAATGAGCAGTTCTTC; CDR3: CASSPTSGRVNEQFF; D: TRBD2; V: TRBV28; size: once; J: TRBJ2-1
DNA: TGTGCCAGCAGTTTATTTGGTCTCAAGGGCGGACTAAAAATCTTC; CDR3: CASSLFGLKGGLKIF; D: .; V: TRBV28; size: .; J: TRBJ2-7
DNA: TGTGCCAGTGAGGATATTGGTCTCAACGAGCAGTACTTC; CDR3: CASEDIGLNEQYF; D: .; V: TRBV27; size: .; J: TRBJ2-7
DNA: TGTGCCAGCAGCTTAGCTACGGGAGGGGCCCCAGATACGCAGTATTTT; CDR3: CASSLATGGAPDTQYF; D: TRBD2; V: TRBV7-8; size: .; J: TRBJ2-3
DNA: TGTGCCAGCAGTTACTCGATGGGCAGGTCCTACGAGCAGTACTTC; CDR3: CASSYSMGRSYEQYF; D: .; V: TRBV6-5; size: .; J: TRBJ2-7
DNA: TGTGCCAGCGGGGGCAGGGAGGCCTACGAGCAGTACTTC; CDR3: CASGGREAYEQYF; D: .; V: TRBV7-8; size: .; J: TRBJ2-7
DNA: TGTGCCAGCAGCTTAGATCCGAGCGGCTACGAGCAGTACTTC; CDR3: CASSLDPSGYEQYF; D: .; V: TRBV11-2; size: .; J: TRBJ2-7
DNA: TGTGCCAGCAGCCCCCAGCCCGGAGGTGGTGAAAAACTGTTTTTT; CDR3: CASSPQPGGGEKLFF; D: .; V: TRBV7-8; size: .; J: TRBJ1-4
DNA: TGTGCCAGTAGTATAGGTCGGACATCTCCGGGGGGCTACACCTTC; CDR3: CASSIGRTSPGGYTF; D: .; V: TRBV19; size: .; J: TRBJ1-2
DNA: TGTGCCAGCAGCGTAGCCTCTAGCGAACGGACAGATACGCAGTATTTT; CDR3: CASSVASSERTDTQYF; D: .; V: TRBV9; size: .; J: TRBJ2-3
DNA: TGCGCCAGCAGCCCGGACAGTCCTTCCTACGAGCAGTACTTC; CDR3: CASSPDSPSYEQYF; D: .; V: TRBV5-1; size: once; J: TRBJ2-7
DNA: TGCGCCAGCAGCCAAGTGACTAGCGGGCCCTACAATGAGCAGTTCTTC; CDR3: CASSQVTSGPYNEQFF; D: TRBD2; V: TRBV4-3; size: once; J: TRBJ2-1
DNA: TGTGCCAGCAGCGTAGGGGCCGAAAATAATTCACCCCTCCACTTT; CDR3: CASSVGAENNSPLHF; D: .; V: TRBV9; size: once; J: TRBJ1-6
DNA: TGTGCCAGCAGCTTGGCTAGCGGATGGACAGATACGCAGTATTTT; CDR3: CASSLASGWTDTQYF; D: TRBD2; V: TRBV5-6; size: .; J: TRBJ2-3
DNA: TGCGCCAGCAGCTTAGGGGGTCAGACGGGTAATGAAAAACTGTTTTTT; CDR3: CASSLGGQTGNEKLFF; D: .; V: TRBV5-1; size: once; J: TRBJ1-4
DNA: TGCAGCGTTGCCCATAGACAGGGGGAAGGGAACTATGGCTACACCTTC; CDR3: CSVAHRQGEGNYGYTF; D: TRBD1; V: TRBV29-1; size: .; J: TRBJ1-2
DNA: TGTGCCAGCAGCTTAGGGCTAAAGGGTACCTACGAGCAGTACTTC; CDR3: CASSLGLKGTYEQYF; D: .; V: TRBV7-8; size: .; J: TRBJ2-7
DNA: TGTGCCAGTAGCGATGAAAAACTGTTTTTT; CDR3: CASSDEKLFF; D: .; V: TRBV19; size: .; J: TRBJ1-4
DNA: TGTGCCAGCAGTTATGGGACTAGCCTACTCACAGATACGCAGTATTTT; CDR3: CASSYGTSLLTDTQYF; D: TRBD2; V: TRBV28; size: .; J: TRBJ2-3
DNA: TGCGCCAGCAGCCACGGAGGAAAACTGTTTTTT; CDR3: CASSHGGKLFF; D: .; V: TRBV4-3; size: .; J: TRBJ1-4
DNA: TGTGCCAGCAGCAAGGGGACTAGCGGGAGGATGTTCTTC; CDR3: CASSKGTSGRMFF; D: TRBD2; V: TRBV5-6; size: once; J: TRBJ2-1
DNA: TGCGCCAGCAGCCATCCCCCGGGACAGGGTTATGGCTACACCTTC; CDR3: CASSHPPGQGYGYTF; D: TRBD1; V: TRBV4-1; size: .; J: TRBJ1-2
DNA: TGTGCCAGCAGTCCCACCTTTCCTCGGACTAGCGGAGACGAGCAGTACTTC; CDR3: CASSPTFPRTSGDEQYF; D: TRBD2; V: TRBV27; size: .; J: TRBJ2-7
DNA: TGTGCCAGCAGCCACAGGGATTACGAGCAGTACTTC; CDR3: CASSHRDYEQYF; D: .; V: TRBV7-2; size: .; J: TRBJ2-7
DNA: TGTGCCAGTGGTGGAGGGGTCGGGAGCTATGGCTACACCTTC; CDR3: CASGGGVGSYGYTF; D: .; V: TRBV6-1; size: .; J: TRBJ1-2
DNA: TGTGCCAGCAGTTTTCCGGGGAACGAGCAGTACTTC; CDR3: CASSFPGNEQYF; D: .; V: TRBV27; size: .; J: TRBJ2-7
DNA: TGTGCCTGGATCCCCCCAACTAGCGGGAGCAACAATGAGCAGTTCTTC; CDR3: CAWIPPTSGSNNEQFF; D: TRBD2; V: TRBV30; size: .; J: TRBJ2-1
DNA: TGTGCCAGCAGCTCGAGGCCAGCGGGAGAGACCCAGTACTTC; CDR3: CASSSRPAGETQYF; D: .; V: TRBV11-2; size: once; J: TRBJ2-5
DNA: TGTGCCTGCAGGGGCTTGGGGAACACTGAAGCTTTCTTT; CDR3: CACRGLGNTEAFF; D: .; V: TRBV30; size: .; J: TRBJ1-1
DNA: TGCGCCAGCAGCCAAGTAAGAGGAGCGAAGCCCCAGCATTTT; CDR3: CASSQVRGAKPQHF; D: .; V: TRBV4-1; size: .; J: TRBJ1-5
DNA: TGTGCCAGCAGTGAATTTGAAGGGGACGGAAATCAGCCCCAGCATTTT; CDR3: CASSEFEGDGNQPQHF; D: .; V: TRBV2; size: .; J: TRBJ1-5
DNA: TGCGCCAGCAGCCAAGAATATGCGGACTTGCGGTCCTACAATGAGCAGTTCTTC; CDR3: CASSQEYADLRSYNEQFF; D: .; V: TRBV4-3; size: .; J: TRBJ2-1
DNA: TGTGCCAGCAGTGACGGCAGGGGAGGCACAGATACGCAGTATTTT; CDR3: CASSDGRGGTDTQYF; D: .; V: TRBV6-4; size: .; J: TRBJ2-3
DNA: TGTGCCAGCGTAAACCCGAACACCGGGGAGCTGTTTTTT; CDR3: CASVNPNTGELFF; D: .; V: TRBV2; size: .; J: TRBJ2-2
DNA: TGCGCCAGCAGCCCACGGGGTGGGACAGATACGCAGTATTTT; CDR3: CASSPRGGTDTQYF; D: .; V: TRBV4-3; size: .; J: TRBJ2-3
DNA: TGTGCCAGCAGCCACAGACTTGCAACTAATGAAAAACTGTTTTTT; CDR3: CASSHRLATNEKLFF; D: .; V: TRBV11-2; size: .; J: TRBJ1-4
DNA: TGTGCCAGCAGCTTGTCCAAGCAGAGCTCTGGAAACACCATATATTTT; CDR3: CASSLSKQSSGNTIYF; D: .; V: TRBV5-8; size: .; J: TRBJ1-3
DNA: TGTGCCAGCAGTTACGGTTCAGGGACTGGAAACACCATATATTTT; CDR3: CASSYGSGTGNTIYF; D: .; V: TRBV6-5; size: .; J: TRBJ1-3
DNA: TGCGCCAGCAGCTTGGAAAGGGGACACACAGATACGCAGTATTTT; CDR3: CASSLERGHTDTQYF; D: .; V: TRBV5-1; size: .; J: TRBJ2-3
DNA: TGTGCCAGCAGCTTAAGACATAGCTCCTACAATGAGCAGTTCTTC; CDR3: CASSLRHSSYNEQFF; D: .; V: TRBV7-3; size: .; J: TRBJ2-1
DNA: TGTGCCAGTAGTGTACTGACGGGACAGAACCCCTATGGCTACACCTTC; CDR3: CASSVLTGQNPYGYTF; D: TRBD1; V: TRBV19; size: .; J: TRBJ1-2
DNA: TGTGCCAGCAGCCTCCCAGAGTCATGGAGGAGCGCTAATTCACCCCTCCACTTT; CDR3: CASSLPESWRSANSPLHF; D: .; V: TRBV5-8; size: .; J: TRBJ1-6
DNA: TGTGCCAGTACAAGGACGAAGGCTGACGAGCAGTACTTC; CDR3: CASTRTKADEQYF; D: .; V: TRBV19; size: .; J: TRBJ2-7
DNA: TGTGCCAGCAGTGAAGCGCTTCGGCAGGGGCTTTGGGGCTACACCTTC; CDR3: CASSEALRQGLWGYTF; D: .; V: TRBV6-1; size: .; J: TRBJ1-2
DNA: TGTGCCAGTAGTATAAACCCTAGCGGGAGCACAGATACGCAGTATTTT; CDR3: CASSINPSGSTDTQYF; D: TRBD2; V: TRBV19; size: once; J: TRBJ2-3
DNA: TGTGCCAGCAGTCTAGGTTCGGGGGAAACCTACAATGAGCAGTTCTTC; CDR3: CASSLGSGETYNEQFF; D: .; V: TRBV7-3; size: .; J: TRBJ2-1
DNA: TGTGCCAGCAGCTTAATCGCAGGGTCGAACACCGGGGAGCTGTTTTTT; CDR3: CASSLIAGSNTGELFF; D: .; V: TRBV7-6; size: .; J: TRBJ2-2